This T cell receptor beta chain was documented in a study of blood T cell repertoires in COVID-19. Study information: There were acute and convalescent COVID-19 samples, and they came from the United States, Italy and Spain. From T cells, B-cell-depleted T cells, or PBMCs came the material, which was cDNA or gDNA.

The junction had 6 bases not matched to a gene; V was cut back by 7 bases and J by 5 bases. CDR3 length: 13 amino acids. Germline V lookup: CDR1 SGHTA, CDR2 FQGTGA. Generated by immunoSEQ multiplex PCR, the TCRdb table keeps only in-frame clones and is missing some. The sample lists 250,000 to 350,000 clones; around 90% were seen once. Sequencing was performed on peripheral blood. The source is a woman in her 40s who had recovered from COVID-19. The chain has TRBV7-3 and TRBJ2-3, with 7 bases that match TRBD2. CDR3 DNA sequence: TGTGCCAGCACCCCGGGAGGAGTAGATACGCAGTATTTT. Encoded protein: CASTPGGVDTQYF.